The clone carrying this T cell receptor beta chain was seen many times. The antigen remains unidentified. Samples came from axillary lymph nodes draining the breast cancer. TCRdb re-derived calls from the multiplex PCR reads in MiXCR, one entry per CDR3 protein. The table records nearly 110,000 distinct CDR3 sequences, approximately 28% of them present only once. This specimen comes from a study of breast tumors, draining lymph nodes, adjacent tissues. Study-wide results and limits: Findings are consistent with lymph node origin and intratumoral expansion of most tumor T cells. Tumor and nontumor repertoires were significantly more similar in luminal-like than in basal-like breast cancer. Tumor TCR diversity was below lymph nodes but above nontumor tissue. Tumor T cell lymph node origin was a supported hypothesis, not proven.

V lost 2 bases and J 1 base, leaving 9 bases between the germline ends. Germline CDR1 and CDR2: LNHNV and YYDKDF (reference sequence). The CDR3 loop spans 14 amino acids. This chain joins TRBV15 and TRBJ2-7, with unresolved D. The TCR was taken from a female donor with breast cancer. Some clones in this sample may be carry-over from other donors' samples. The sequencing input was axillary lymph node tissue. CDR3 coding DNA: TGTGCCACCAGCAGAATAGACATTTCCTACGAGCAGTACTTC. Its translation is CATSRIDISYEQYF.